These T cell receptor beta chains were read from a single sample in a study of T cells after yellow fever vaccination. TCRdb itself ran the 5' RACE reads through MiXCR, one entry per CDR3 protein. The sample contains a few hundred thousand distinct CDR3 sequences, approximately 4% of which appear only once. The material sequenced was PBMCs, taken 5 days after the yellow fever booster vaccination. These receptors were taken from a man between 18 and 35 years old who received the YFV17D yellow fever vaccine. The CDR3 runs from the conserved cysteine through the conserved F or W. The D gene is left open where the match is weak.

V gene,D gene,CDR3 protein
TRBV2,-,CASSPAGVSGNQPQHF
TRBV9,-,CASSVEGGTDNEQFF
TRBV5-1,TRBD1,CASSNYRGTTEAFF
TRBV12-3/TRBV12-4,-,CASARSLTGELFF
TRBV7-2,-,CASSLAFRGWDADQETQYF
TRBV20-1,TRBD1,CSAPRQGRTEAFF
TRBV5-1,TRBD2,CASSLVYWGGQETQYF
TRBV5-1,-,CASSLALETATNEKLFF
TRBV20-1,-,CSARDLAGTHNQPQHF
TRBV27,TRBD1,CASSSTSGTAQETQYF
TRBV24-1,-,CATSDPSTDGETQYF
TRBV20-1,TRBD2,CSARTSGGPWGTQYF
TRBV13,TRBD1,CASSFPDRGNEAFF
TRBV9,-,CASSVGNEKLFF
TRBV28,-,CASSAWGSAFF
TRBV9,TRBD1,CASSPSTGDYGYTF
TRBV20-1,TRBD1,CSAPDRGLRSYTF
TRBV7-2,-,CASSLRSQEIHENTIYF
TRBV9,-,CASSARSSYNEQFF
TRBV24-1,TRBD1,CATRDRVNTEAFF
TRBV3-1,-,CASSQREAAKNIQYF
TRBV5-1,TRBD1,CASSLGDRNYGYTF